This TCR beta chain was sequenced in a study of healthy donors' naive CD4 and CD8 T cells (dated by TCRdb to between 2015 and 2017). About the study as a whole: Donors were chosen to span three age groups (20-25, 40-50 and 60-70 years, several each), with mean age around 46 and half female. For TCR alpha, a new primer set was designed to cover all functional IMGT alpha gene variants, and all other steps followed the beta-chain workflow. To examine how TCR variation is linked to lineage commitment, the study sequenced rearranged TCR alpha and beta chains from naive CD4+ and CD8+ T cells. The peripheral blood mononuclear cells came from 15 to 20 individuals who were healthy and unrelated. Donors were HLA-typed by sequencing at HLA-A, -B, -C, -DRB1, -DQB1 and -DPB1 using the SBTexcellerator protocol, an ABI3130xl analyzer and SBTengine software. Points the paper makes about the study in general: About 13% of the variance in CD4/CD8 propensity appeared to be explained jointly by V genes, J genes and CDR3 charge, in a largely additive manner. Alpha and beta chains were sequenced in bulk and could not be paired, so combined chain effects were not evaluated. Naive CD4+ and CD8+ cells reportedly showed biased usage of most V and J gene segments, and this bias was consistent across donors and independent of HLA genotype. In both chains, CD4+ lineage was linked to a positively charged CDR3, whereas CD8+ lineage was linked to a negatively charged CDR3. Possible repertoire bias from homeostatic proliferation of naive T cells was not directly addressed.

The reads were generated on a 454 GS FLX Titanium. A previously published linear amplification protocol was used to construct TCR libraries from 500 ng of total RNA. Sequencing was carried out on the Roche/454 Genome Sequencer using Titanium chemistry. On the study's bioinformatics: From 4 or 5 of the healthy donors, about 78,000 rearranged TCR alpha transcripts were sequenced. Unique TCR clonotypes were defined by the CDR3 junction under IMGT nomenclature, and duplicate transcripts were removed. CD4 versus CD8 status was modeled on V and J genes by logistic regression in R 2.13.0, with adjustment for donor effects and Bonferroni correction for multiple testing. TCRdb reworked the public reads: Q25 trimming with fastp, MiXCR clone assembly, productive beta chains retained. Each CDR3 protein appears once, grouped with its most common genes and DNA. None of the V and J calls come from the authors' own analysis; TCRdb made them. Counted in this sample were approximately 200,000 distinct CDR3 sequences; over 60% of them appeared once. 2% to 2.5% of the sample lies in the top ten.

As concerns this clonotype: Its recognized antigen is unknown. The record has no base qualities; no much larger clone is one base away.

Cells with a CD4+CD8-CD45RO-CD45RA+ profile were isolated by FACS and defined as naive CD4+ T cells, and those with a CD8+CD4-CD45RA+CD27bright profile were defined as naive CD8+ T cells. Sorting used antibodies against CD4 (RPA-T4), CD8 (SK1), CD27 (O323), CD45RA (HI100) and CD45RO (UCHL1). The sample comprised naive CD4+ and CD8+ T cells sorted from blood, pooled from several donors. The cell subset or site label, as the study defines it: FACS-sorted naive CD4+ (CD45RO-CD45RA+) and naive CD8+ (CD45RA+CD27bright) T cells. The sequence was collected from a pool of human donors in good health; the sample pools cells from several healthy donors.

At the DNA level, the sequence is TGCAGCGTTAGGGCAGATAACCAAGAGACCCAGTACTTC. It is translated as CSVRADNQETQYF. This chain joins TRBV29-1 to TRBJ2-5, with no D gene named confidently. V is reduced by 5 bases and J by 0 bases, leaving a spacing of 10 bases between them. The CDR3 starts with the cysteine, ends with the phenylalanine, and has 13 residues. CDR3 DNA only is kept here, 39 bases in frame from base 1. CDR1 and CDR2, per the germline V gene, are SQVTM and ANQGSEA. The CDR3, completed at both ends by the reference TRBV29-1 and TRBJ2-5 genes, gives the full variable domain SAVISQKPSRDICQRGTSLTIQCQVDSQVTMMFWYRQQPGQSLTLIATANQGSEATYESGFVIDKFPISRPNLTFSTLTVSNMSPEDSSIYLCSVRADNQETQYFGPGTRLLVL.